These T cell receptor beta chains were read from a single sample in a study of PD-1 blockade in classical Hodgkin lymphoma. Assay: immunoSEQ multiplex PCR; the TCRdb copy retains only in-frame clones and omits some. The profile covers approximately 20,000 clones, with over 80% appearing a single time and more than 2.5% taken by the ten largest. The sequencing used CD4+ T cells from blood, collected before the fourth cycle of nivolumab. All receptors derive from a human donor with classical Hodgkin lymphoma. Each CDR3 is given with its conserved first and last residue. The D gene is left open where the match is weak. Clone size is stated in some rows and not others, as once, few, many or a class when expanded.

clone size: NA
V gene: TRBV21-1
D gene: NA
J gene: TRBJ2-3
CDR3 protein: CASSNSGKGGITDTQYF
CDR3 DNA: TGTGCCAGCAGCAATAGTGGTAAAGGGGGCATAACAGATACGCAGTATTTT

clone size: NA
V gene: TRBV20-1
D gene: NA
J gene: TRBJ1-4
CDR3 protein: CSAKDIGQLFF
CDR3 DNA: TGCAGTGCTAAAGACATCGGGCAACTGTTTTTT

clone size: NA
V gene: TRBV19
D gene: NA
J gene: TRBJ2-5
CDR3 protein: CASSGTQETQYF
CDR3 DNA: TGTGCCAGTAGCGGCACCCAAGAGACCCAGTACTTC

clone size: NA
V gene: TRBV11-2
D gene: NA
J gene: TRBJ1-2
CDR3 protein: CASSRTENYGYTF
CDR3 DNA: TGTGCCAGCAGCCGGACGGAAAACTATGGCTACACCTTC

clone size: NA
V gene: TRBV15
D gene: NA
J gene: TRBJ2-6
CDR3 protein: CATRRGGQGTGANVLTF
CDR3 DNA: TGTGCCACCAGGAGAGGGGGTCAGGGGACTGGGGCCAACGTCCTGACTTTC

clone size: NA
V gene: TRBV5-4
D gene: NA
J gene: TRBJ1-1
CDR3 protein: CASSLKGNTEAFF
CDR3 DNA: TGTGCCAGCAGCTTGAAGGGGAACACTGAAGCTTTCTTT

clone size: once
V gene: TRBV6-1
D gene: TRBD2
J gene: TRBJ2-7
CDR3 protein: CASRQSAGGGYEQYF
CDR3 DNA: TGTGCCAGCAGACAATCAGCGGGAGGAGGCTACGAGCAGTACTTC

clone size: NA
V gene: TRBV6-5
D gene: NA
J gene: TRBJ2-4
CDR3 protein: CASSYAGSIQYF
CDR3 DNA: TGTGCCAGCAGCTATGCAGGGAGCATTCAGTACTTC

clone size: NA
V gene: TRBV5-8
D gene: TRBD2
J gene: TRBJ2-3
CDR3 protein: CASSQGTSGRGEDTQYF
CDR3 DNA: TGTGCCAGCAGCCAGGGGACTAGCGGGAGAGGTGAAGATACGCAGTATTTT

clone size: NA
V gene: TRBV5-8
D gene: TRBD2
J gene: TRBJ2-7
CDR3 protein: CASSLSGRGTYEQYF
CDR3 DNA: TGTGCCAGCAGCCTTAGCGGGAGAGGGACCTACGAGCAGTACTTC

clone size: NA
V gene: TRBV7-2
D gene: NA
J gene: TRBJ1-3
CDR3 protein: CASSRDRNTIYF
CDR3 DNA: TGTGCCAGCAGCCGGGACCGAAACACCATATATTTT